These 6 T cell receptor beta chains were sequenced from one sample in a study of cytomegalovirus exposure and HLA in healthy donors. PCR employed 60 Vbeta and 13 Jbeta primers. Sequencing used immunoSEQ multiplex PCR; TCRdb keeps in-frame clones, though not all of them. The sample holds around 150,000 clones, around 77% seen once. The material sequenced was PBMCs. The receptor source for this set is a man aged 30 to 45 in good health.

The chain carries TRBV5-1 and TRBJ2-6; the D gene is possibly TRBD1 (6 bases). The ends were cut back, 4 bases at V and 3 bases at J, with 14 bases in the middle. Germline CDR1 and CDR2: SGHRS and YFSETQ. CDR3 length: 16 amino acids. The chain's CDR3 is CASSQSGGGGANVLTF. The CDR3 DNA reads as TGCGCCAGCAGCCAGAGTGGGGGCGGTGGGGCCAACGTCCTGACTTTC.

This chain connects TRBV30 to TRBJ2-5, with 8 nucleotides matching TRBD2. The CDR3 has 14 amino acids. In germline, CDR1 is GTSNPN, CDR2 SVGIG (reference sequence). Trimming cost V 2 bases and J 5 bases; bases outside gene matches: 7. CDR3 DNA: TGTGCCTGGAGTCTGGGACTAGGAGGGGAGACCCAGTACTTC. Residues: CAWSLGLGGETQYF. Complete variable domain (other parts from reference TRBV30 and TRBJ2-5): SQTIHQWPATLVQPVGSPLSLECTVEGTSNPNLYWYRQAAGRGLQLLFYSVGIGQISSEVPQNLSASRPQDRQFILSSKKLLLSDSGFYLCAWSLGLGGETQYFGPGTRLLVL.

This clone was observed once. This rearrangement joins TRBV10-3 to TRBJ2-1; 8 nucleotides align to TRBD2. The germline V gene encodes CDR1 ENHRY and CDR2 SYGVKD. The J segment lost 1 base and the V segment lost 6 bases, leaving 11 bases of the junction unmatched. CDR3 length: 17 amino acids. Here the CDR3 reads CAIRGSGSGRSYNEQFF. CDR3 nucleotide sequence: TGTGCCATCAGGGGGAGCGGGAGTGGTAGGTCCTACAATGAGCAGTTCTTC.

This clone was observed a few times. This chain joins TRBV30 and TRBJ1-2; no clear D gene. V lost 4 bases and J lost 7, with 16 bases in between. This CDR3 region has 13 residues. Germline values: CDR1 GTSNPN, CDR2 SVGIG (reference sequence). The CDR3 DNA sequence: TGTGCCTGGACCCCCGTCCTTCGGGGTGGCTACACCTTC. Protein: CAWTPVLRGGYTF. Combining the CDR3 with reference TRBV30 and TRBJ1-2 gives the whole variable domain SQTIHQWPATLVQPVGSPLSLECTVEGTSNPNLYWYRQAAGRGLQLLFYSVGIGQISSEVPQNLSASRPQDRQFILSSKKLLLSDSGFYLCAWTPVLRGGYTFGSGTRLTVV.

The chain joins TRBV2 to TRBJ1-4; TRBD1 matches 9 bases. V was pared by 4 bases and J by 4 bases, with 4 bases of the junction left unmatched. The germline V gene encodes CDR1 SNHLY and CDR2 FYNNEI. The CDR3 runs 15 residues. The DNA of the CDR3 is TGTGCCAGCAGTGTCGGACAGGGGCTTAATGAAAAACTGTTTTTT. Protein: CASSVGQGLNEKLFF.

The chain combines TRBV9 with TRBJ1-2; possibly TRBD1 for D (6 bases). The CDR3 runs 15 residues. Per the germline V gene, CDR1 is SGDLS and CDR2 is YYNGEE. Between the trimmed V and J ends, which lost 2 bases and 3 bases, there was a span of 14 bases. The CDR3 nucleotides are TGTGCCAGCAGCGTTACCCCAGGGGCCGACTATGGCTACACCTTC. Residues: CASSVTPGADYGYTF.